A selection of T cell receptor beta chains follows, all from one sample in a study of cytomegalovirus exposure and HLA in healthy donors. Generated by immunoSEQ multiplex PCR, the TCRdb table keeps only in-frame clones and is missing some. The table shows hundreds of thousands of clones, with 86% occurring only once. The specimen was PBMCs. The receptors originated from a woman under 30 in good health and CMV-seronegative. Both conserved end residues are part of each CDR3. Fields, in order: D gene, CDR3 length, clone size, V gene, J gene, CDR3 DNA, CDR3 protein. A D gene is named only where the DNA matches it firmly. Expanded clones get a size class; other rows say once, few or many, or leave the size out.

D: TRBD2; length: 13; size: many; V: TRBV6-5; J: TRBJ2-2; DNA: TGTGCCAGCAGTCGACTAGCGCCCGGGGAGCTGTTTTTT; CDR3: CASSRLAPGELFF
D: NA; length: 13; size: NA; V: TRBV14; J: TRBJ1-1; DNA: TGTGCCAGCAGCCAAGCCCTTAACACTGAAGCTTTCTTT; CDR3: CASSQALNTEAFF
D: TRBD1; length: 13; size: few; V: TRBV9; J: TRBJ2-7; DNA: TGTGCCAGCAGCGGACAGGGCGTGCACGAGCAGTACTTC; CDR3: CASSGQGVHEQYF
D: NA; length: 17; size: NA; V: TRBV7-8; J: TRBJ2-6; DNA: TGTGCCAGCAGCTTAGTGTCAGTGCCCTTTGGGGCCAACGTCCTGACTTTC; CDR3: CASSLVSVPFGANVLTF
D: TRBD1; length: 14; size: NA; V: TRBV27; J: TRBJ2-1; DNA: TGTGCCAGCAGTGGGTCACAGGGGTGGAATGAGCAGTTCTTC; CDR3: CASSGSQGWNEQFF
D: TRBD1; length: 14; size: NA; V: TRBV5-1; J: TRBJ1-6; DNA: TGCGCCAGCAGCTCCGGACAGGGGAATTCACCCCTCCACTTT; CDR3: CASSSGQGNSPLHF
D: TRBD1; length: 12; size: NA; V: TRBV12-5; J: TRBJ2-1; DNA: TGTGCTAGTGGTCCTTTACAGGGGGGACAGTTCTTC; CDR3: CASGPLQGGQFF
D: NA; length: 15; size: once; V: TRBV19; J: TRBJ2-7; DNA: TGTGCCAGTAGTATGACGGGACATGCGAGGGGCGAGCAGTACTTC; CDR3: CASSMTGHARGEQYF
D: NA; length: 14; size: NA; V: TRBV15; J: TRBJ1-5; DNA: TGTGCCACCAGCAGAGAGGGGCTCAATCAGCCCCAGCATTTT; CDR3: CATSREGLNQPQHF
D: TRBD2; length: 16; size: NA; V: TRBV2; J: TRBJ2-3; DNA: TGTGCCAGCAGTCGTGCCCTAGCGGACCTCACAGATACGCAGTATTTT; CDR3: CASSRALADLTDTQYF
D: NA; length: 14; size: NA; V: TRBV5-4; J: TRBJ1-1; DNA: TGTGCCAGCAGCTCTGAAGCGGGGGACACTGAAGCTTTCTTT; CDR3: CASSSEAGDTEAFF
D: NA; length: 13; size: few; V: TRBV7-2; J: TRBJ1-5; DNA: TGTGCCAGCGCCGACAGGCGTGAGCAGCCCCAGCATTTT; CDR3: CASADRREQPQHF
D: NA; length: 16; size: NA; V: TRBV28; J: TRBJ1-3; DNA: TGTGCCAGCAGTTTAATCCAGGGAGGCGCTGGAAACACCATATATTTT; CDR3: CASSLIQGGAGNTIYF
D: TRBD1; length: 14; size: NA; V: TRBV2; J: TRBJ2-1; DNA: TGTGCCAGCAGTGGGCTCCGACAGGGGGGGGAGCAGTTCTTC; CDR3: CASSGLRQGGEQFF
D: TRBD1; length: 12; size: few; V: TRBV19; J: TRBJ1-4; DNA: TGTGCCAGTAGTGGTGACAGGGGGAAACTGTTTTTT; CDR3: CASSGDRGKLFF
D: TRBD2; length: 15; size: NA; V: TRBV5-1; J: TRBJ2-5; DNA: TGCGCCAGCAGCTTTGCCCTAGCGGGAGAAGAGACCCAGTACTTC; CDR3: CASSFALAGEETQYF
D: NA; length: 15; size: NA; V: TRBV6-5; J: TRBJ1-2; DNA: TGTGCCAGCAGTTACGGTGTTGAAGGGAGGAATGGCTACACCTTC; CDR3: CASSYGVEGRNGYTF
D: TRBD1; length: 13; size: few; V: TRBV19; J: TRBJ1-1; DNA: TGTGCCAGTAGTATTGTGACAGGGCTTGAAGCTTTCTTT; CDR3: CASSIVTGLEAFF
D: NA; length: 13; size: NA; V: TRBV4-2; J: TRBJ2-2; DNA: TGTGCCAGCAGCTCGCCCGCGCGAGGGGAGCTGTTTTTT; CDR3: CASSSPARGELFF
D: NA; length: 15; size: NA; V: TRBV7-6; J: TRBJ2-7; DNA: TGTGCCAGCAGCTTAGAGGGCAGGGGTTCCTACGAGCAGTACTTC; CDR3: CASSLEGRGSYEQYF
D: NA; length: 14; size: NA; V: TRBV19; J: TRBJ1-5; DNA: TGTGCCAGTAGACTCAGGGGCTTCAATCAGCCCCAGCATTTT; CDR3: CASRLRGFNQPQHF
D: TRBD2; length: 15; size: NA; V: TRBV9; J: TRBJ2-2; DNA: TGTGCCAGCAGCGCTCGGACTAGTGGGGCCGGGGAGCTGTTTTTT; CDR3: CASSARTSGAGELFF
D: NA; length: 14; size: NA; V: TRBV6-1; J: TRBJ1-1; DNA: TGTGCCAGCAGTGAAGCATGGGGGAGGACTGAAGCTTTCTTT; CDR3: CASSEAWGRTEAFF
D: NA; length: 16; size: NA; V: TRBV5-1; J: TRBJ2-1; DNA: TGCGCCAGCAGCTTGGCTCTAGGACTACCAGACAATGAGCAGTTCTTC; CDR3: CASSLALGLPDNEQFF
D: TRBD1; length: 14; size: once; V: TRBV28; J: TRBJ1-5; DNA: TGTGCCAGCAGCCCCGCGACAGGGTATCAGCCCCAGCATTTT; CDR3: CASSPATGYQPQHF
D: NA; length: 15; size: NA; V: TRBV27; J: TRBJ2-7; DNA: TGTGCCAGCAGTTTAACGGAGGCTCGGACCTACGAGCAGTACTTC; CDR3: CASSLTEARTYEQYF